Detailed here is one T cell receptor (beta chain). This CDR3 is 14 amino acids long. Germline trimming cut 4 bases from V and 4 bases from J; bases unmatched to any gene: 4. The germline gives CDR1 MNHNS, CDR2 SASEGT. This sample is drawn from a study of shared clonotypes between healthy human individuals. About the study: Every donor yielded three CD4 naive, three CD4 memory, two CD8 naive and one CD8 memory plate.

Across several immunoSEQ plates, the genomic DNA of each subset was split evenly. Sequenced by immunoSEQ multiplex PCR; TCRdb stores in-frame clones only, minus some. The sample lists about 680,000 clones; approximately 75% were seen once. This sequence joins TRBV6-1 and TRBJ2-5, with TRBD2 identical over 9 bases. The receptor comes from a woman younger than 45 in good health. Sequencing used memory CD4+ T cells sorted from blood. The subset denotes: CD45RA-negative fraction. CDR3 amino acids: CASSGASGTETQYF. The CDR3 bases are TGTGCCAGCAGTGGGGCTAGCGGGACAGAGACCCAGTACTTC.